This T cell receptor beta chain came from a study of CD8 T cells in ankylosing spondylitis. The study, taken as a whole, reports: Reactive arthritis synovial fluid and blood previously showed some of these motif variants. Seemingly distinctive of ankylosing spondylitis blood was a TCR beta motif formed by eight highly homologous variants. Significant enrichment of disease-linked clones was reported in matched ankylosing spondylitis synovial fluid. The disease-linked clones had a CD8+ phenotype and low blood frequencies.

One entry per CDR3 protein, called by TCRdb with MiXCR from the 5' RACE reads. The table includes approximately 500,000 distinct CDR3 sequences, roughly 13% detected once. On this clonotype itself: Its antigen remains unknown.

Germline lookup yields CDR1 SGHTA and CDR2 FQGNSA. Deletions cut 4 bases from V and 1 base from J, with 14 bases between. The CDR3 has 16 amino acids. The V and J genes are TRBV7-2 and TRBJ2-4; maybe TRBD1 (5 bases). This clonotype was sampled from a male donor with ankylosing spondylitis. Sequences were obtained from blood, either unsorted or a sorted T cell fraction (not recorded which). In DNA form, the CDR3 reads TGTGCCAGCAGCTCCCTCCAGGGTTTGGCCAAAAACATTCAGTACTTC. This sequence encodes CASSSLQGLAKNIQYF. Looking up the rest from reference TRBV7-2 and TRBJ2-4 gives the full variable domain: GAGVSQSPSNKVTEKGKDVELRCDPISGHTALYWYRQSLGQGLEFLIYFQGNSAPDKSGLPSDRFSAERTGGSVSTLTIQRTQQEDSAVYLCASSSLQGLAKNIQYFGAGTRLSVL.